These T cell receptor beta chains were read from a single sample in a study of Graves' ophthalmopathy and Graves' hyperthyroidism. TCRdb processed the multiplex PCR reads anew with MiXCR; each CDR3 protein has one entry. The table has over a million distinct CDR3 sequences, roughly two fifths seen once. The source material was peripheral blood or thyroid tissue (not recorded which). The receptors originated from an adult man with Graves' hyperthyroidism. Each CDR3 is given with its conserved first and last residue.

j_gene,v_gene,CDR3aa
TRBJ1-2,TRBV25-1,CASRQGAGYTF
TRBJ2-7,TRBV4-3,CASSQTTGGSYEQYF
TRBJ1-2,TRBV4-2,CASSQAVSDNYGYTF
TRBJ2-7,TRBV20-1,CSARILNEQYF
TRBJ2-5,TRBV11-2,CASSSGAETQYF
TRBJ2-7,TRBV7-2,CASTLTPRTREQYF
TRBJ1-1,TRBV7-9,CASSLDWTGNTEAFF
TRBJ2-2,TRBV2,CASREATGELFF
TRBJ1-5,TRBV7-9,CASSKTGNDQPQHF
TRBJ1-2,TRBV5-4,CASSYTTGPRSGYTF
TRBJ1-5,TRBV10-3,CASEGGGQPQHF
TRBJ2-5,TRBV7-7,CASTSGGGRETQYF
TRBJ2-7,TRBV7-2,CASSVGTRTQNYEQYF
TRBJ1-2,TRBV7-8,CASRSGTGGYGYTF
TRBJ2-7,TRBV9,CASSVEPDFYEQYF
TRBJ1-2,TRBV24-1,CATSGGRTNYGYTF
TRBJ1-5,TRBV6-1,CASSVGRGYVPQHF
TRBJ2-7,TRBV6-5,CASSRRDRGIYEQYF
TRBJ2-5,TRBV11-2,CASSPHPRSQETQYF
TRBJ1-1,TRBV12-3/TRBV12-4,CASSLGTLTPPNTEAFF
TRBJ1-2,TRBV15,CATSRNREHNYGYTF
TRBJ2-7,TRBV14,CASSQPGTVSYEQYF
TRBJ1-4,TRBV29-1,CSVAFKNTEKLFF
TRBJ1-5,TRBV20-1,CSAVLAGEIWGQHF
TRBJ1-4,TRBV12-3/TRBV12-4,CASSLDNPRRGEKLFF
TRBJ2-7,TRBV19,CATETGTGTYEQYF
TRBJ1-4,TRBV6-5,CASSYDADRANEKLFF
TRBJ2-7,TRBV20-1,CSGTRVGDFRYEQYF
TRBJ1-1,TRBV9,CASSPDWTPGWTEAFF
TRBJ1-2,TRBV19,CASQQGTNYGYTF
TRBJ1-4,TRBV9,CASNPGTGDEKLFF
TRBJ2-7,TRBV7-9,CASSDTGGGNRGNEQYF
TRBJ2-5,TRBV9,CASSPSRAGGRAGETQYF
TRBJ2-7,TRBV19,CASRRLADSSYEQYF
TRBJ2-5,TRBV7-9,CASSLALGQETQYF
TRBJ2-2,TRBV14,CASSEGPTGELFF
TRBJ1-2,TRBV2,CASSGGVLGGYTF
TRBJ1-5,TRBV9,CASSLGPGSGGETQHF
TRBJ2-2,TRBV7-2,CASSSILAGGLRTGELFF
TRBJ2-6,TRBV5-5,CASSLYGSGANVLTF
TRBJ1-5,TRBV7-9,CASSRDRNQPQHF
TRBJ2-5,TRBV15,CATVHRGNQETQYF
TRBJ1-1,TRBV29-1,CSASRDRTVAFF
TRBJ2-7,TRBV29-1,CSRQGNEQYF
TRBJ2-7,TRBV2,CASNSVDLTYEQYF
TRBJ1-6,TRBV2,CASSVTENFSPLHF
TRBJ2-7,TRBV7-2,CASSLVRASYEQYF
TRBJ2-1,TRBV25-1,CASSELNEQFF
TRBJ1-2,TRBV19,CASSTTGTVNYGYTF
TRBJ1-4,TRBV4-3,CASSQEAGDEKLFF
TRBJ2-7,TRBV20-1,CSASSGTSSYEQYF
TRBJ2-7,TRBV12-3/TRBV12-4,CASSPPAIPYEQYF